The 24 T cell receptor beta chains reported below all come from one sample, sequenced in a study of PD-1 blockade in classical Hodgkin lymphoma. Assay used: immunoSEQ multiplex PCR; TCRdb lists only in-frame clones, some missing. The table has about 85,000 clones, 80% to 95% seen once; the top ten hold over 2%. Every patient had relapsed following autologous stem cell transplantation, and cohorts differed in brentuximab vedotin exposure. Specimen: peripheral blood mononuclear cells (PBMCs), collected before the second cycle of nivolumab. These receptor sequences come from a human donor with classical Hodgkin lymphoma.

The rearrangement joins TRBV7-9 to TRBJ2-2, with TRBD1 matching 7 bases. CDR1 and CDR2 from the germline V gene are SEHNR and FQNEAQ (reference sequence). The CDR3 length is 14 residues. Trimming cost V 7 bases and J 4 bases; bases outside gene matches: 6. This chain's CDR3 is CASNTQGSTGELFF. In nucleotides, the CDR3 is TGTGCCAGCAATACACAGGGGAGCACCGGGGAGCTGTTTTTT.

The rearrangement links TRBV7-9 to TRBJ1-2, with D tentatively TRBD1 (5 bases). V shed 7 bases and J shed 7 bases, with 22 bases lying between them. In germline, CDR1 is SEHNR, CDR2 FQNEAQ (reference sequence). The CDR3 runs 15 residues. CDR3 coding DNA: TGTGCCAGCATACACCGTTTAGTCCGGGGCCGTGGCTACACCTTC. Translating gives CASIHRLVRGRGYTF.

This clone was recorded a few times. The genes are TRBV4-1 and TRBJ1-1; D might be TRBD1 (5 bases). Deletions cut 4 bases from V and 3 bases from J, with 12 bases between. Per the germline V gene, CDR1 is MGHRA and CDR2 is YSYEKL. This CDR3 has 14 residues. The CDR3: CASSRGPLDTEAFF. CDR3 sequence (DNA): TGCGCCAGCAGCCGGGGACCACTAGACACTGAAGCTTTCTTT.

This clone was picked up one time. The rearrangement uses TRBV27 and TRBJ1-5; D unresolved. V lost 5 bases, J lost 7 bases, and 21 bases lay in between. CDR1 is MNHEY, CDR2 SMNVEV, per germline (reference sequence). The CDR3 sequence is 16 residues long. This CDR3 is CASSPSTTDGWQPQHF. In DNA form, the CDR3 reads TGTGCCAGCAGTCCCTCAACAACAGACGGGTGGCAGCCCCAGCATTTT.

The sample holds one count of this clone. The V and J genes are TRBV10-2 and TRBJ2-5, with a tentative D call TRBD2 (5 bases). The CDR3 has 18 amino acids. Trimming stripped 5 bases from V and 0 bases from J, with 22 bases between. The germline CDR1 and CDR2 sequences are WSHSY and SAAADI. The CDR3 here is CASSTILDSGTYQETQYF. The CDR3 DNA reads TGCGCCAGCAGTACGATTCTGGATTCGGGAACCTACCAAGAGACCCAGTACTTC.

This clone was seen just once. The V call is TRBV27, the J call TRBJ2-5; D might be TRBD2 (6 bases). V was shortened by 6 bases and J by 2 bases, with 10 bases between the two germline ends. Germline assignment: CDR1 MNHEY and CDR2 SMNVEV (reference sequence). CDR3 length: 13 residues. The CDR3 DNA sequence: TGTGCCAGCAGGGGACTGGGTCAAGAGACCCAGTACTTC. Protein: CASRGLGQETQYF.

V and J are TRBV7-6 and TRBJ2-3; no reliable D call. CDR1 SGHVS and CDR2 FNYEAQ come from the germline V gene. There are 16 residues in the CDR3. V was pared by 4 bases and J by 1 base, with 15 bases between. The CDR3 sequence is CASSSLGRRGTDTQYF. The CDR3 DNA reads as TGTGCCAGCAGCTCCCTAGGGCGTAGGGGCACAGATACGCAGTATTTT.

This clone was recorded once. The chain combines TRBV14 with TRBJ1-2; D perhaps matches TRBD1 (6 bases). The CDR3 sequence is 14 residues long. V was pared by 2 bases and J by 7 bases, with 14 bases between. Germline V gives CDR1 SGHDN, CDR2 FVKESK. The chain's CDR3 is CASSQNSGAGGYTF. DNA for the CDR3: TGTGCCAGCAGCCAAAATTCAGGGGCAGGTGGCTACACCTTC.

The genes are TRBV27 and TRBJ2-5, with TRBD2 matching over 13 bases. Germline CDR1 is MNHEY and CDR2 is SMNVEV (reference sequence). CDR3 length: 18 amino acids. V was clipped by 5 bases and J by 4 bases; unmatched bases: 13. The CDR3 nucleotides read TGTGCCAGCAGTCCTGGACTAGCGGGAGCCTCAGGGATAGAGACCCAGTACTTC. As protein: CASSPGLAGASGIETQYF.

The chain joins TRBV6-1 to TRBJ2-2; 9 positions match TRBD1. Germline lookup yields CDR1 MNHNS and CDR2 SASEGT. This CDR3 is 18 amino acids long. The ends lost 3 bases at V and 4 bases at J; junction bases unmatched: 12. The CDR3 sequence: CASSDPSRTGEGTGELFF. The CDR3 DNA is TGTGCCAGCAGTGATCCATCCCGGACAGGGGAAGGCACCGGGGAGCTGTTTTTT.

The V and J genes are TRBV11-3 and TRBJ2-1, with a weak D call TRBD1 (5 bases). CDR3 length: 13 amino acids. Per the germline V gene, CDR1 is SGHNT and CDR2 is YENEEA. The V gene lost 0 bases and the J gene lost 9 bases, with 9 bases spanning the gap. CDR3 coding DNA: TGTGCCAGCAGCTTAGATCAAAGGGGTGAGCAGTTCTTC. It is translated as CASSLDQRGEQFF.

J is TRBJ2-7 and V is TRBV19, with a possible D match to TRBD2 (6 bases). Germline-derived CDR1 and CDR2 are LNHDA and SQIVND (reference sequence). The CDR3 totals 14 residues. Trimming shortened V by 6 bases and J by 0 bases, and 12 bases separated the two germline ends. Here the CDR3 DNA reads TGTGCCAGTAGCCGTAGGGACTCCTCCTACGAGCAGTACTTC. It yields the protein CASSRRDSSYEQYF.

The gene calls are TRBV6-1 and TRBJ2-7, with D uncertain. V was cut by 6 bases and J by 3 bases, with 9 bases left in between. CDR1 and CDR2 from the germline V gene are MNHNS and SASEGT. The CDR3 is made up of 12 amino acids. Here the CDR3 reads CASSPGVYEQYF. CDR3 in DNA: TGTGCCAGCAGCCCTGGCGTCTACGAGCAGTACTTC.

The V and J genes are TRBV5-4 and TRBJ1-2; the D gene is possibly TRBD1 (5 bases). The CDR3 runs to 16 residues. Germline V gives CDR1 SGHNT, CDR2 YYREEE (reference sequence). V lost 4 bases and J 2 bases, leaving 18 bases between the germline ends. Here the CDR3 reads CASSPPFGGSNYGYTF. CDR3 coding DNA: TGTGCCAGCAGCCCTCCCTTCGGGGGGTCCAACTATGGCTACACCTTC.

This clone was detected only a few times. The CDR3 DNA follows: TGTGCCAGCAGCTTGGGGACCACAAACACCGGGGAGCTGTTTTTT. Translated: CASSLGTTNTGELFF. V is TRBV5-4 and J is TRBJ2-2, with no clear D. The CDR3 loop spans 15 amino acids. Germline loops: CDR1 SGHNT, CDR2 YYREEE (reference sequence). Trimming stripped 0 bases from V and 2 bases from J, with 8 bases between.

The V and J genes are TRBV15 and TRBJ2-1; no firm D call. V was pared by 1 base and J by 5 bases, with 15 bases between. CDR1 LNHNV and CDR2 YYDKDF come from the germline V gene (reference sequence). The CDR3 extends over 16 amino acids. The CDR3: CATSRGASGGNNEQFF. The CDR3 DNA is TGTGCCACCAGCAGAGGGGCTAGTGGTGGAAACAATGAGCAGTTCTTC.

In this sample, this clone turned up once. The V call is TRBV7-2, the J call TRBJ2-7; D ambiguous. The germline V and J ends were trimmed by 8 bases and 0 bases, with 11 bases remaining between them. CDR1 SGHTA and CDR2 FQGNSA come from the germline V gene. CDR3 size: 13 residues. CDR3 amino acids: CASYGQSSYEQYF. As DNA, the CDR3 is TGTGCCAGCTACGGGCAGTCCTCCTACGAGCAGTACTTC.

This sequence joins TRBV29-1 and TRBJ2-5, with TRBD1 matching over 7 bases. The J call may be faulty, since TRBJ2-7 better matches the DNA end. The germline gives CDR1 SQVTM, CDR2 ANQGSEA. The CDR3 is 12 amino acids. The CDR3: CSVRTGGYEQYF. The CDR3 DNA reads TGCAGCGTTCGGACAGGCGGATACGAGCAGTACTTC.

This clone has a single count. The genes are TRBV27 and TRBJ2-3, with D unresolved. CDR3 length: 15 residues. The V end lost 4 bases, the J end lost 4 bases, and 15 bases lay between the germline ends. Germline CDR1 and CDR2: MNHEY and SMNVEV (reference sequence). The CDR3 DNA sequence: TGTGCCAGCAGTTCCGATAGTCTAGGAGCAGATACGCAGTATTTT. Protein product: CASSSDSLGADTQYF.

The V and J genes are TRBV7-7 and TRBJ2-5; D unclear. V lost 3 bases, J lost 4 bases, and 6 bases lay in between. Germline values: CDR1 SSHAT, CDR2 FNYEAQ (reference sequence). This CDR3 has 12 residues. Here the CDR3 DNA reads TGTGCCAGCAGCTTCGAAGGAGAGACCCAGTACTTC. Translating gives CASSFEGETQYF.

This clone occurred a few times. This chain links TRBV30 with TRBJ2-1; D not certain. Per the germline V gene, CDR1 is GTSNPN and CDR2 is SVGIG (reference sequence). Deletions cut 6 bases from V and 5 bases from J, with 14 bases between. The CDR3 extends over 13 amino acids. The CDR3 region is CACERIANNEQFF. The DNA of the CDR3 is TGTGCCTGTGAGCGAATTGCGAACAATGAGCAGTTCTTC.

V gene TRBV7-2 combines with J gene TRBJ2-7, with 12 positions matching TRBD1. Germline-derived CDR1 and CDR2 are SGHTA and FQGNSA. The CDR3 contains 16 residues. The junction had 9 bases not matched to a gene; V was cut back by 5 bases and J by 4 bases. CDR3 in amino acids: CASSPTGQGARYEQYF. For the CDR3, the DNA is TGTGCCAGCAGCCCAACGGGACAGGGGGCGCGGTACGAGCAGTACTTC.

The gene calls are TRBV4-2 and TRBJ1-2, with a possible D match to TRBD1 (5 bases). V lost 4 bases and J lost 2, with 14 bases in between. Germline V CDR1 and CDR2: LGHNA, YNFKEQ. This CDR3 has 15 amino acids. The CDR3 reads CASSRDQGGNYGYTF. The CDR3 nucleotides are TGTGCCAGCAGCCGGGATCAGGGTGGAAACTATGGCTACACCTTC.

The chain combines TRBV5-8 with TRBJ2-2; D tentatively fits TRBD1 or TRBD2 (6 bases each). The V gene lost 1 base and the J gene lost 4 bases, with 20 bases spanning the gap. The CDR3 is 18 residues long. Germline V gene data show CDR1 as SGHTS and CDR2 as YDEGEE. The CDR3 loop reads CASSLRGHRSAGTGELFF. CDR3 nucleotide sequence: TGTGCCAGCAGCTTGCGGGGGCACAGGTCCGCGGGCACCGGGGAGCTGTTTTTT.